What follows is one TCR beta chain and its context. Its antigen target is currently unknown. Base qualities are not recorded, but no much larger clone differs from it by a single base. Data came from an Illumina HiSeq 1500. The public reads were run again by TCRdb, first through fastp at Q25 and then through MiXCR, and only productive beta chains were kept. Every entry covers one CDR3 protein and lists the most common genes and DNA from its rows. The sample contains 700,000 to 950,000 distinct CDR3 sequences, roughly 33% of them found a single time. The ten largest clonotypes hold roughly an eighth of the sample. This specimen comes from a study of T cell repertoires in cytomegalovirus infection (dated by TCRdb to the late 2010s). About the full investigation: The peptide stimulations were aimed at well-studied HLA-B-restricted epitopes as well as recently identified HLA-C-restricted CMV epitopes, whose presentation resists viral immunomodulation. The HLA type of each donor mattered for the analysis, because public TCR beta signatures pointed to carriage of CMV infection along with the matching HLA type. Beyond this particular receptor, the publication reports: In both this cohort and an independent roughly 350-donor cohort, the cumulative frequency of public TCR beta family members distinguished carriers of CMV infection plus the relevant HLA type. The ex vivo response was dominated by HLA-C-restricted CMV-specific TCR beta clonotypes, and the single most frequent clonotype in two of eight donors was supplied by these HLA-C-restricted clonotypes.

The treatment or condition tag for this specimen amounts to: in vitro stimulation with specific CMV peptide epitopes to enrich CMV-specific T cells. V was cut back by 8 bases and J by 0 bases, leaving a gap of 11 bases between them. The germline V gene (reference sequence) supplies CDR1 MNHNY and CDR2 SVGAGI. The cysteine opens and the phenylalanine closes a CDR3 of 14 amino acids. Only the CDR3 part of the read is kept: 42 bases, read in frame from the first base. The TCR sequence derives from a human donor in good health (CMV status not recorded). Some clones in this sample may be carry-over from other donors' samples. This specimen consisted of cultured CD8+ T cells from PBMCs, obtained from culture after CMV antigen stimulation. The V and J segments used are TRBV6-6 and TRBJ1-3; the D gene cannot be named for sure. The DNA is as follows: TGTGCCAGCTGCCCCACAAGCTCTGGAAACACCATATATTTT. Its translation is CASCPTSSGNTIYF.